This TCR beta chain was captured by sequencing in a study of T cell responses to AZD1222 COVID-19 vaccine. For the study at large: Pooled in the analysis were second doses at about 4 or about 12 weeks. Regarding the study as a whole: The donor group comprised mostly white British people and more females; the analysis possibly underestimated clonal diversity. Once two AZD1222 doses were given, Spike-specific TCR breadth and depth went up.

TCRdb keeps only in-frame clones here, not all; method: immunoSEQ multiplex PCR. The sample includes 150,000 to 200,000 clones, approximately 90% of them seen just once. Of note for this clone: What it binds is not known.

Looked up from germline, CDR1 is SGHKS and CDR2 is YYEKEE (reference sequence). The length of the CDR3 is 11 residues. Trimming removed 6 bases at V and 0 bases at J, with 3 bases between. The material was peripheral blood, obtained on day 0 of AZD1222 vaccination. The clonotype comes from an adult in good health. The rearrangement uses TRBV5-5 and TRBJ1-1; D gene ambiguous. The CDR3 nucleotides read TGTGCCAGCACGATGAACACTGAAGCTTTCTTT. It specifies CASTMNTEAFF.